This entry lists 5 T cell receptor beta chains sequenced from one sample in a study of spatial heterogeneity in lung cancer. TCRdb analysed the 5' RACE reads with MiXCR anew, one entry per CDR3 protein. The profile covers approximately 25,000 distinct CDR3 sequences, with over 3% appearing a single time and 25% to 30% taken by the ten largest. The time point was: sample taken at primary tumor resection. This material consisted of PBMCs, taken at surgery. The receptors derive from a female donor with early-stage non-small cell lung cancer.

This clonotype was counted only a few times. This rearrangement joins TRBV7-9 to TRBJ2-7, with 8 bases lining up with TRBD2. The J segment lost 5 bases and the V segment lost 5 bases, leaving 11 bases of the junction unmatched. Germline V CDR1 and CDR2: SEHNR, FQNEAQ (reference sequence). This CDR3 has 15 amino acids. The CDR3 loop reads CASSLAQRENDEQYF. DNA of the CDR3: TGTGCCAGCAGCCTCGCGCAGCGGGAGAACGACGAGCAGTACTTC.

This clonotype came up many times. The CDR3 sequence: CASSPGGDTQYF. CDR3 DNA: TGTGCCAGCAGCCCGGGTGGCGATACGCAGTATTTT. J is TRBJ2-3 and V is TRBV7-3; D not resolved. The CDR3 has 12 amino acids. Germline CDR1 reads SGHTA; CDR2 reads FQGTGA. Deletions cut 5 bases from V and 6 bases from J, with 9 bases between. The full variable domain, rest sourced from reference TRBV7-3 and TRBJ2-3, is GAGVSQTPSNKVTEKGKYVELRCDPISGHTALYWYRQSLGQGPEFLIYFQGTGAADDSGLPNDRFFAVRPEGSVSTLKIQRTERGDSAVYLCASSPGGDTQYFGPGTRLTVL.

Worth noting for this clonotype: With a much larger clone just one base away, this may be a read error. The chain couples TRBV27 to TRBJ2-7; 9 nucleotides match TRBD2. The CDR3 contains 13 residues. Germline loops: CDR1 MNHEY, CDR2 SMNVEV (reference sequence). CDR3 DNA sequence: TGTGCCAGCACTTTATGGCGGGAGGGCGAGCAGTACTTC. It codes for CASTLWREGEQYF.

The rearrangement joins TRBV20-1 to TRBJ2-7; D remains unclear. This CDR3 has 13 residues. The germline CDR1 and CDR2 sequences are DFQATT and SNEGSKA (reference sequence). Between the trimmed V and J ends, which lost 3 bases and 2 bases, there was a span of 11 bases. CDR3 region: CSARIPQTYEQYF. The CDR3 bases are TGCAGTGCTAGGATCCCGCAGACCTACGAGCAGTACTTC.

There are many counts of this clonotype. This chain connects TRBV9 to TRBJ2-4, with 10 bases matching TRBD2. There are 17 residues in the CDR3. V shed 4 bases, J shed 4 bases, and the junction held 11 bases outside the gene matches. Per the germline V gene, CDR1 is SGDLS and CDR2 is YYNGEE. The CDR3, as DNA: TGTGCCAGCAGCTCCCCAGCTAGCGGGAGAGGTAAAAACATTCAGTACTTC. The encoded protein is CASSSPASGRGKNIQYF. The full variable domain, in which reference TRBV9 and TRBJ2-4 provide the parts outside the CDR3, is DSGVTQTPKHLITATGQRVTLRCSPRSGDLSVYWYQQSLDQGLQFLIQYYNGEERAKGNILERFSAQQFPDLHSELNLSSLELGDSALYFCASSSPASGRGKNIQYFGAGTRLSVL.